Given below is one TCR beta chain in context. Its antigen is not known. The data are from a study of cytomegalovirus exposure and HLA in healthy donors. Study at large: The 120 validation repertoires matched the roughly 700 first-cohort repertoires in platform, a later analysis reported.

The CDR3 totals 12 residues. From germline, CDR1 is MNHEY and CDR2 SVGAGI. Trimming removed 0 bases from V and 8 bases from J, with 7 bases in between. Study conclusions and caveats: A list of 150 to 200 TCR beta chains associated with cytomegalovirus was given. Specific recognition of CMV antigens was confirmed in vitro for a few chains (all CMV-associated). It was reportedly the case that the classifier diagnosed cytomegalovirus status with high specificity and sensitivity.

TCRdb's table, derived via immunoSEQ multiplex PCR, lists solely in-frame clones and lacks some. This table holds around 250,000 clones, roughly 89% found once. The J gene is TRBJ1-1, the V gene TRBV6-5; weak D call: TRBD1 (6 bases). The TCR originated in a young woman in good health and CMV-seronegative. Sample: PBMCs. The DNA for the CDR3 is TGTGCCAGCAGTTACTCTGGGGGCGAAGCTTTCTTT. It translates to CASSYSGGEAFF.